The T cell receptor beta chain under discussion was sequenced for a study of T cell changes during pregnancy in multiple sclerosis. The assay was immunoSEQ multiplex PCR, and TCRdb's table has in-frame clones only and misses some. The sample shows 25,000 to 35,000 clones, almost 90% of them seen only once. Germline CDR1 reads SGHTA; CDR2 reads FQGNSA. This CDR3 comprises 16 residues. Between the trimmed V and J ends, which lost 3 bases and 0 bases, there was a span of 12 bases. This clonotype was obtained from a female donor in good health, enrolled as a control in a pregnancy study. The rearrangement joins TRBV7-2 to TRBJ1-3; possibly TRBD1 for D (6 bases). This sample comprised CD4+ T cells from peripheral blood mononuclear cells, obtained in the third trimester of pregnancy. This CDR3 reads CASSLDRANSGNTIYF. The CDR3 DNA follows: TGTGCCAGCAGCTTGGACAGAGCCAACTCTGGAAACACCATATATTTT.